This record concerns one T cell receptor (beta chain) sequence. The data are from a study of blood T cell repertoires in COVID-19. Across the whole study: Donors in the United States, Italy and Spain gave samples during acute or convalescent COVID-19. Sources were T cells, B-cell-depleted T cells, or PBMCs; the material itself was cDNA or gDNA.

In the original workflow: Estimates of nucleated cell counts were drawn from the amplification of reference gene primers. The method was immunoSEQ multiplex PCR; TCRdb's version includes in-frame clones alone and lacks a portion of them. From that table come the V and J calls and clone size; the DNA was used to work out D and trimming. The sample records about 190,000 clones, 80% to 90% being singletons. V trimming: 6 bases; J trimming: 5 bases; junction bases outside the gene matches: 7. Germline V lookup: CDR1 SGHNT, CDR2 YYREEE (reference sequence). The CDR3 contains 14 residues. The TCR was taken from a man aged 30-40 years with acute or convalescent COVID-19. Material: peripheral blood. The J gene is TRBJ1-2, the V gene TRBV5-4, with TRBD1 identical over 10 bases. The CDR3 nucleotides are TGTGCCAGCACCCAAGGACAGGGGGATTATGGCTACACCTTC. Protein sequence: CASTQGQGDYGYTF.